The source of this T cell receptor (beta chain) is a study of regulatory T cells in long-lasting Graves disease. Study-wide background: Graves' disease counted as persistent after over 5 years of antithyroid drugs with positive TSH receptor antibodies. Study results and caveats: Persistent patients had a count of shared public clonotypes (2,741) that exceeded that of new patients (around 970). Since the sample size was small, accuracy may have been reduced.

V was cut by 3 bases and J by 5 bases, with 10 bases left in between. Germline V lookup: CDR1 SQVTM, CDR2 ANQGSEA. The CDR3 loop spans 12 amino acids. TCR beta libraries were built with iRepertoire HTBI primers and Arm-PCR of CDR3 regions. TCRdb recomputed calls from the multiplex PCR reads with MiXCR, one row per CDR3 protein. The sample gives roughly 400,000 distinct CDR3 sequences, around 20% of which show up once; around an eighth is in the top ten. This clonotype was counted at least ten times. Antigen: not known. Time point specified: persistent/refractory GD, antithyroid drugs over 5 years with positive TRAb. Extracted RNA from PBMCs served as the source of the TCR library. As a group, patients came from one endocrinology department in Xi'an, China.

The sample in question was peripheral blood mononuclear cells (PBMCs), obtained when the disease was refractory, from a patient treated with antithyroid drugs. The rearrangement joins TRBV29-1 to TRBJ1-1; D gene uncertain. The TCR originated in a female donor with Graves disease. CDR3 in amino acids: CSVEDSETEAFF. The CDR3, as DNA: TGCAGCGTTGAGGATTCGGAAACTGAAGCTTTCTTT.